The 23 T cell receptor beta chains below all came from one sample that was sequenced in a study of cytomegalovirus exposure and HLA in healthy donors. The PCR made use of 60 Vbeta and 13 Jbeta primers. TCRdb keeps only in-frame clones here, not all; method: immunoSEQ multiplex PCR. The sample includes roughly 200,000 clones, about 77% of them seen just once. The sequencing sample was made of PBMCs. These receptors were obtained from a man aged 60 to 75 in good health and CMV-seronegative.

This clone has just one count. The chain recombines TRBV5-4 with TRBJ2-5; 8 nucleotides agree with TRBD2. CDR3 length equals 15 residues. With 1 base clipped from V and 4 bases from J, the junction kept 6 bases outside the gene matches. Germline values: CDR1 SGHNT, CDR2 YYREEE (reference sequence). The CDR3 bases are TGTGCCAGCAGCTTGCGGGGGGGCCGGGGAGAGACCCAGTACTTC. Translation gives CASSLRGGRGETQYF.

This clone was picked up one time. The chain joins TRBV4-1 to TRBJ1-2, with D perhaps TRBD1 (6 bases). Trimming took 4 bases from V and 1 from J, leaving 16 bases between them. The V gene's germline CDR1 is MGHRA and CDR2 YSYEKL. The CDR3 runs 16 residues. The CDR3 loop reads CASSRDGTQDNYGYTF. CDR3 nucleotides: TGCGCCAGCAGCCGGGACGGGACACAAGATAACTATGGCTACACCTTC.

The chain combines TRBV6-1 with TRBJ1-3; no firm D call. The V and J ends lost 6 bases and 0 bases respectively, with 6 bases between them. CDR1 MNHNS and CDR2 SASEGT come from the germline V gene. This CDR3 is built from 13 residues. CDR3 amino acids: CASSWSSGNTIYF. CDR3 nucleotides: TGTGCCAGCAGCTGGAGCTCTGGAAACACCATATATTTT.

The chain recombines TRBV29-1 with TRBJ1-1; 7 nucleotides align to TRBD1. The V gene's germline CDR1 is SQVTM and CDR2 ANQGSEA. V shed 4 bases, J shed 3 bases, and the junction held 5 bases outside the gene matches. The CDR3 runs 13 residues. The CDR3: CSVGRGRDTEAFF. Written as DNA, the CDR3 is TGCAGCGTTGGAAGGGGGCGGGACACTGAAGCTTTCTTT.

Comment on this clone: One junction end disagrees with the germline gene, perhaps due to a read error. The chain recombines TRBV7-7 with TRBJ1-3, with a tentative D call TRBD1 (5 bases). There are 16 residues in the CDR3. The germline V gene encodes CDR1 SSHAT and CDR2 FNYEAQ (reference sequence). CDR3 in amino acids: CASSPYAGGGGNTIYF. The CDR3, as DNA: TGTGCTAGCAGCCCTTACGCTGGGGGAGGTGGAAACACCATATATTTT.

The chain uses TRBV28 and TRBJ1-5, with a tentative D call TRBD1 (6 bases). The length of the CDR3 is 16 residues. Germline V gene data show CDR1 as MDHEN and CDR2 as SYDVKM. The V and J ends lost 3 bases and 1 base respectively, with 13 bases between them. CDR3 amino acids: CASSFWGPLSNQPQHF. The CDR3 DNA follows: TGTGCCAGCAGTTTCTGGGGGCCTCTCAGCAATCAGCCCCAGCATTTT.

The chain combines TRBV12-5 with TRBJ2-2, with D uncertain. The V gene lost 6 bases and the J gene lost 8 bases, with 10 bases spanning the gap. The germline V gene has CDR1 LGHNT and CDR2 FRNRAP. The CDR3 totals 12 residues. The CDR3 loop reads CASGFVGGELFF. CDR3 sequence (DNA): TGTGCTAGTGGGTTCGTCGGTGGGGAGCTGTTTTTT. The whole variable domain, filled in from reference TRBV12-5 and TRBJ2-2, reads DARVTQTPRHKVTEMGQEVTMRCQPILGHNTVFWYRQTMMQGLELLAYFRNRAPLDDSGMPKDRFSAEMPDATLATLKIQPSEPRDSAVYFCASGFVGGELFFGEGSRLTVL.

A word on this clone: The sample contains more than one DNA sequence encoding this CDR3. The chain links TRBV7-7 to TRBJ1-1, with a weak D call TRBD1 (5 bases). CDR1 is SSHAT, CDR2 FNYEAQ, per germline (reference sequence). The CDR3 runs 15 residues. The V end was cut by 6 bases, the J end by 1 base, with 15 bases between. The CDR3 DNA reads TGTGCCAGCAGTTTGGGGACCGGGGGGAACACTGAAGCTTTCTTT. It is translated as CASSLGTGGNTEAFF.

This clone was observed a few times. The V call is TRBV2, the J call TRBJ2-6; the match to TRBD2 covers 7 bases. The junction had 1 base not matched to a gene; V was cut back by 0 bases and J by 2 bases. This CDR3 is built from 16 residues. Germline loops: CDR1 SNHLY, CDR2 FYNNEI. CDR3 in amino acids: CASSEARGAGANVLTF. The CDR3 DNA follows: TGTGCCAGCAGTGAAGCCCGGGGGGCTGGGGCCAACGTCCTGACTTTC.

The rearrangement joins TRBV21-1 to TRBJ2-7; TRBD2, the D gene given by the table, was not confirmed from the DNA. TRBV21-1 is tagged as a pseudogene. CDR3 length: 14 residues. CDR3 sequence reads: CASSKETPSYEQYF. In nucleotides, the CDR3 is TGTGCCAGCAGCAAAGAAACTCCCTCCTACGAGCAGTACTTC.

This clone was seen ten or more times. The chain couples TRBV9 to TRBJ1-1; no clear D gene. Germline assignment: CDR1 SGDLS and CDR2 YYNGEE. Trimming left V 4 bases short and J 5 bases short, with 12 bases between. The CDR3 runs to 13 residues. Written as DNA, the CDR3 is TGTGCCAGCAGCCCGGAGGTCGGAACTGAAGCTTTCTTT. Protein sequence: CASSPEVGTEAFF.

The CDR3 here is CASSTSAGQQNHWEQYF. As DNA, the CDR3 is TGTGCCAGCAGCACATCCGCGGGACAGCAGAACCATTGGGAGCAGTACTTC. The chain uses TRBV27 and TRBJ2-5, with D perhaps matching TRBD1 (7 bases). The CDR3 is 17 amino acids. The ends were cut back, 6 bases at V and 11 bases at J, with 31 bases in the middle. Looked up from germline, CDR1 is MNHEY and CDR2 is SMNVEV (reference sequence).

The V gene is TRBV5-4, the J gene TRBJ1-2; D perhaps matches TRBD1 (6 bases). From germline, CDR1 is SGHNT and CDR2 YYREEE (reference sequence). This CDR3 region has 13 residues. Trimming removed 4 bases from V and 4 bases from J, with 11 bases in between. The CDR3 is CASSVTGTYGYTF. CDR3 DNA sequence: TGTGCCAGCAGCGTGACAGGAACCTATGGCTACACCTTC.

This clone is a singleton in its sample. The J gene is TRBJ1-6, the V gene TRBV6-6; perhaps TRBD1 as D (6 bases). Germline V gene data show CDR1 as MNHNY and CDR2 as SVGAGI (reference sequence). The CDR3 has 14 amino acids. V lost 2 bases, J lost 7 bases, and 9 bases lay in between. The CDR3 region is CASSYDRRNSPLHF. The CDR3 DNA reads as TGTGCCAGCAGTTACGACAGGAGGAATTCACCCCTCCACTTT.

The CDR3: CASSSRTGTGNTIYF. The DNA of the CDR3 is TGTGCCAGCAGCTCTAGGACAGGGACGGGAAACACCATATATTTT. The chain uses TRBV5-4 and TRBJ1-3, with TRBD1 identical over 8 bases. With 3 bases clipped from V and 4 bases from J, the junction kept 6 bases outside the gene matches. CDR1 and CDR2 (germline): SGHNT, YYREEE (reference sequence). The CDR3 extends over 15 amino acids.

On this clone itself: Compared with germline, one end of the junction differs, possibly owing to a read error. The chain recombines TRBV15 with TRBJ1-5; 9 nucleotides align to TRBD1. The CDR3 loop spans 15 amino acids. The germline V gene has CDR1 LNHNV and CDR2 YYDKDF (reference sequence). The CDR3 loop reads CATSEDRGLNQPQNF. The CDR3 DNA sequence: TGTGCCACCAGCGAGGACAGGGGACTGAATCAGCCCCAGAATTTT.

There are a few counts of this clone. The chain employs TRBV30 and TRBJ2-7; 11 nucleotides line up with TRBD2. The CDR3 loop spans 17 amino acids. Germline V gene data show CDR1 as GTSNPN and CDR2 as SVGIG (reference sequence). With V trimmed by 4 bases and J by 1 base, 12 bases remained unmatched. The CDR3, as DNA: TGTGCCTGGACTGTGCGCGGTAGCGGGAGGGCTTCCTACGAGCAGTACTTC. The encoded protein is CAWTVRGSGRASYEQYF.

J is TRBJ2-7 and V is TRBV7-9, with 8 positions matching TRBD2. The CDR3 consists of 15 residues. The V segment lost 4 bases and the J segment 9 bases; nucleotides outside the gene matches: 14. Germline assignment: CDR1 SEHNR and CDR2 FQNEAQ (reference sequence). CDR3 region: CASSSSGGGSRGQYF. As DNA, the CDR3 is TGTGCCAGCAGCTCGTCCGGGGGGGGGAGCCGGGGGCAGTACTTC.

This chain uses TRBV5-1 with TRBJ1-1; maybe TRBD1 (6 bases). The V end was cut by 3 bases, the J end by 1 base, with 10 bases between. The germline CDR1 and CDR2 sequences are SGHRS and YFSETQ. There are 14 residues in the CDR3. The CDR3 spells CASSWTTGNTEAFF. CDR3 bases: TGCGCCAGCAGCTGGACGACAGGGAACACTGAAGCTTTCTTT.

This chain joins TRBV27 and TRBJ2-3, with D unclear. V lost 3 bases, J lost 6 bases, and 10 bases lay in between. The CDR3 totals 13 residues. Germline lookup yields CDR1 MNHEY and CDR2 SMNVEV (reference sequence). The DNA of the CDR3 is TGTGCCAGCAGTTTTGGCGGTCTGGATACGCAGTATTTT. Amino acids: CASSFGGLDTQYF.

The genes are TRBV7-2 and TRBJ1-1; 7 nucleotides align to TRBD1. CDR1 and CDR2 (germline): SGHTA, FQGNSA. The CDR3 totals 14 residues. The V gene end was trimmed by 0 bases and the J gene end by 5 bases; junction bases not matched to a gene: 3. As DNA, the CDR3 is TGTGCCAGCAGCTTAGCCCTACAGGGGACTGAAGCTTTCTTT. Protein: CASSLALQGTEAFF.

Only a few counts were recorded for this clone. The rearrangement uses TRBV9 and TRBJ1-2, with D unclear. This CDR3 is 16 amino acids long. Trimming removed 0 bases from V and 3 bases from J, with 15 bases in between. Germline V gene lookup returns CDR1 SGDLS and CDR2 YYNGEE. Written as DNA, the CDR3 is TGTGCCAGCAGCGTAGGCAGCAGGTCTTCGTACTATGGCTACACCTTC. Translation gives CASSVGSRSSYYGYTF.

The chain joins TRBV5-1 to TRBJ2-2, with D possibly matching TRBD1 (5 bases). V was cut by 0 bases and J by 0 bases, with 6 bases left in between. This CDR3 is 15 amino acids long. The germline CDR1 and CDR2 sequences are SGHRS and YFSETQ. The CDR3 spells CASSLETANTGELFF. CDR3 sequence (DNA): TGCGCCAGCAGCTTGGAGACAGCGAACACCGGGGAGCTGTTTTTT. Filled out from reference TRBV5-1 and TRBJ2-2, the complete variable domain reads KAGVTQTPRYLIKTRGQQVTLSCSPISGHRSVSWYQQTPGQGLQFLFEYFSETQRNKGNFPGRFSGRQFSNSRSEMNVSTLELGDSALYLCASSLETANTGELFFGEGSRLTVL.